The 16 T cell receptor beta chains below were found in one sample sequenced in a study of CD8+ T cells in alopecia areata. Following extraction, RNA underwent reverse transcription to cDNA, which served as the sequencing template. Produced via immunoSEQ multiplex PCR; TCRdb's table is partial and in-frame only. The sample carries 50,000 to 80,000 clones, 44% recorded once. Source material: NKG2D-low CD8+ T cells sorted from blood. These TCRs come from a human donor with alopecia areata.

The chain carries TRBV6-5 and TRBJ2-5, with no clear D. The germline V gene encodes CDR1 MNHEY and CDR2 SVGAGI. This CDR3 contains 11 residues. Between the trimmed V and J ends, which lost 5 bases and 4 bases, there was a span of 5 bases. CDR3 bases: TGTGCCAGCAGTCTCGGAGAGACCCAGTACTTC. Amino acids: CASSLGETQYF.

The rearrangement links TRBV11-2 to TRBJ2-7; D gene ambiguous. Trimming cost V 0 bases and J 3 bases, with 9 bases left between them. Germline V gives CDR1 SGHAT, CDR2 FQNNGV. The CDR3 length is 14 residues. The CDR3 region has the DNA TGTGCCAGCAGCTTAGACTACAACCTCTACGAGCAGTACTTC. It codes for CASSLDYNLYEQYF. The entire variable domain, with the rest obtained from reference TRBV11-2 and TRBJ2-7, is as follows: EAGVAQSPRYKIIEKRQSVAFWCNPISGHATLYWYQQILGQGPKLLIQFQNNGVVDDSQLPKDRFSAERLKGVDSTLKIQPAKLEDSAVYLCASSLDYNLYEQYFGPGTRLTVT.

The chain employs TRBV4-3 and TRBJ2-1; D is undetermined. CDR3 length: 13 amino acids. Trimming left V 3 bases short and J 9 bases short, with 12 bases between. CDR1 is LGHNA and CDR2 is YSLEER in the germline V gene. The CDR3 loop is CASSQPPLGEQFF. CDR3 nucleotides: TGCGCCAGCAGCCAGCCCCCTCTCGGTGAGCAGTTCTTC.

This clone occurred a few times. The chain recombines TRBV4-1 with TRBJ2-3; TRBD1 might be the D (5 bases). The V end lost 4 bases, the J end lost 2 bases, and 10 bases lay between the germline ends. The CDR3 has 14 residues. The germline V gene has CDR1 MGHRA and CDR2 YSYEKL. In nucleotides, the CDR3 is TGCGCCAGCAGCCTGGACATCTACACAGATACGCAGTATTTT. It encodes CASSLDIYTDTQYF.

The rearrangement links TRBV2 to TRBJ2-1; no definite D call. This CDR3 has 14 amino acids. V was pared by 5 bases and J by 7 bases, with 15 bases between. CDR1 and CDR2 from the germline V gene are SNHLY and FYNNEI. As DNA, the CDR3 is TGTGCCAGCAGTCGCGCCTACGCCCTAAATGAGCAGTTCTTC. Its translation: CASSRAYALNEQFF.

Many counts were recorded for this clone. The gene calls are TRBV7-9 and TRBJ2-7; D gene ambiguous. The V and J ends lost 7 bases and 5 bases respectively, with 18 bases between them. Germline values: CDR1 SEHNR, CDR2 FQNEAQ (reference sequence). The CDR3 is made up of 14 amino acids. Here the CDR3 reads CASTLGLQPDEQYF. The CDR3 DNA reads TGTGCCAGCACCCTAGGGCTCCAACCCGACGAGCAGTACTTC.

A few counts support this clone. The J gene is TRBJ1-2, the V gene TRBV29-1; D is unclear. The CDR3 length is 11 residues. The V end was cut by 6 bases, the J end by 4 bases, with 9 bases between. Germline V gene data show CDR1 as SQVTM and CDR2 as ANQGSEA. The CDR3 protein is CSVLLGYGYTF. As DNA, the CDR3 is TGCAGCGTCCTCCTAGGCTATGGCTACACCTTC.

There are a few counts of this clone. The chain has TRBV29-1 and TRBJ1-2; TRBD1 might be the D (6 bases). The CDR3 runs 13 residues. The ends were cut back, 6 bases at V and 4 bases at J, with 15 bases in the middle. Germline CDR1 is SQVTM and CDR2 is ANQGSEA. The CDR3 here is CSVEPRTVYGYTF. The CDR3 DNA reads TGCAGCGTAGAGCCAAGGACAGTCTATGGCTACACCTTC.

The chain couples TRBV5-1 to TRBJ1-2, with D hard to call. This CDR3 has 12 amino acids. V lost 0 bases and J 4 bases, leaving 4 bases between the germline ends. CDR1 and CDR2 (germline): SGHRS, YFSETQ. This chain's CDR3 is CASSLDSYGYTF. The CDR3, as DNA: TGCGCCAGCAGCTTGGACAGCTATGGCTACACCTTC.

The chain carries TRBV6-5 and TRBJ2-6; 8 bases agree with TRBD1. V was clipped by 4 bases and J by 10 bases; unmatched bases: 12. Germline V gene sequence: CDR1 MNHEY, CDR2 SVGAGI. This CDR3 has 16 amino acids. CDR3 in amino acids: CASSSHRSGGGNVLTF. The CDR3 coding sequence is TGTGCCAGCAGTTCACACCGATCAGGGGGCGGTAACGTCCTGACTTTC.

Of note for this clone: The same CDR3 arises from other DNA sequences in this sample as well. The gene calls are TRBV9 and TRBJ2-1; D unclear. The length of the CDR3 is 10 residues. The germline V gene has CDR1 SGDLS and CDR2 YYNGEE. V lost 5 bases and J 6 bases, leaving 3 bases between the germline ends. CDR3 residues: CASSGNEQFF. The CDR3, as DNA: TGTGCCAGCAGTGGCAATGAGCAGTTCTTC. The full variable domain, in which reference TRBV9 and TRBJ2-1 provide the parts outside the CDR3, is DSGVTQTPKHLITATGQRVTLRCSPRSGDLSVYWYQQSLDQGLQFLIQYYNGEERAKGNILERFSAQQFPDLHSELNLSSLELGDSALYFCASSGNEQFFGPGTRLTVL.

This clone was seen more than once but under ten times. V is TRBV7-9 and J is TRBJ2-7; 7 positions match TRBD2. CDR1 and CDR2 (germline): SEHNR, FQNEAQ (reference sequence). Trimming at V came to 3 bases and at J to 0 bases, leaving 8 bases not matched to a gene. The CDR3 length is 16 residues. The CDR3 DNA is TGTGCCAGCAGCTTGGGCTACGGGGGGAGCTCCTACGAGCAGTACTTC. This sequence encodes CASSLGYGGSSYEQYF.

The chain recombines TRBV27 with TRBJ2-7; D uncertain. Trimming took 8 bases from V and 3 from J, leaving 14 bases between them. Germline assignment: CDR1 MNHEY and CDR2 SMNVEV (reference sequence). This CDR3 contains 13 residues. The chain's CDR3 is CASAHMDLYEQYF. The CDR3 DNA follows: TGTGCCAGCGCTCACATGGACCTCTACGAGCAGTACTTC.

This clone is a singleton in its sample. The V gene is TRBV6-5, the J gene TRBJ2-1, with 15 bases lining up with TRBD2. CDR1 MNHEY and CDR2 SVGAGI come from the germline V gene. The ends lost 2 bases at V and 8 bases at J; junction bases unmatched: 4. This CDR3 is built from 16 residues. CDR3 amino acids: CASSYLGTSGRHEQFF. For the CDR3, the DNA is TGTGCCAGCAGTTACCTAGGGACTAGCGGGAGGCATGAGCAGTTCTTC.

The gene calls are TRBV5-6 and TRBJ1-2; TRBD1 matches at 7 bases. Germline V gives CDR1 SGHDT, CDR2 YYEEEE. V lost 0 bases and J lost 8; bases outside the gene matches: 4. CDR3 size: 13 residues. The CDR3 here is CASSLGTGGGYTF. CDR3 DNA sequence: TGTGCCAGCAGCTTGGGGACAGGAGGGGGCTACACCTTC.

CDR3: CASRSGRAYEQYF. CDR3 in DNA: TGTGCCAGCCGATCCGGCAGGGCCTACGAGCAGTACTTC. This rearrangement joins TRBV28 to TRBJ2-7; a possible D gene is TRBD1 (5 bases). This CDR3 has 13 amino acids. Germline lookup yields CDR1 MDHEN and CDR2 SYDVKM. V gave up 8 bases and J gave up 2 bases, with 13 bases separating them. The complete variable domain, with remaining parts taken from reference TRBV28 and TRBJ2-7, reads DVKVTQSSRYLVKRTGEKVFLECVQDMDHENMFWYRQDPGLGLRLIYFSYDVKMKEKGDIPEGYSVSREKKERFSLILESASTNQTSMYLCASRSGRAYEQYFGPGTRLTVT.